Listed below are T cell receptor beta chains from one sample, sequenced in a study of blood T cell repertoires in COVID-19. TCRdb's table, derived via immunoSEQ multiplex PCR, lists solely in-frame clones and lacks some. In the table there are 70,000 or so clones, around 87% of which are singletons. The sequencing input was peripheral blood. The receptors shown here come from a woman aged 80 or older with active or convalescent COVID-19. Both conserved end residues are part of each CDR3. D genes are given only for firm matches.

>TRBV6-5|TRBD1
CASSYSNRGQEGYTF
>TRBV6-5|.
CASSDSFYEQYF
>TRBV7-9|.
CASSRDAIDRSKETQYF
>TRBV19|.
CASSEEGFGQFF
>TRBV9|.
CASSALDTIYF
>TRBV30|TRBD2
CAWAGLSGGYNEQFF
>TRBV7-2|.
CATNQQALYGYTF
>TRBV19|.
CASSIVADSSYEQYF
>TRBV5-1|.
CASSPGGTEAFF
>TRBV5-1|TRBD1
CASSPGQGASGELFF
>TRBV2|TRBD1
CASSIAGQQNTEAFF
>TRBV28|TRBD2
CASSDGGGVNEQFF
>TRBV24-1|.
CATRARSRDEQFF
>TRBV5-6|.
CASSTTGNTIYF
>TRBV2|.
CASSGGGLTEAFF
>TRBV5-1|.
CASSLRPRGQPQHF
>TRBV5-1|.
CASSPSGAGANVLTF
>TRBV13|.
CASSPPIANYGYTF
>TRBV28|.
CASSFLDYGYTF
>TRBV19|.
CASSIPLREQYF
>TRBV28|.
CASRPGLGETQYF
>TRBV18|.
CASPGLNTGELFF
>TRBV30|TRBD1
CAWNSGTGRTEAFF
>TRBV7-6|TRBD2
CASSLVAGGKNEQFF